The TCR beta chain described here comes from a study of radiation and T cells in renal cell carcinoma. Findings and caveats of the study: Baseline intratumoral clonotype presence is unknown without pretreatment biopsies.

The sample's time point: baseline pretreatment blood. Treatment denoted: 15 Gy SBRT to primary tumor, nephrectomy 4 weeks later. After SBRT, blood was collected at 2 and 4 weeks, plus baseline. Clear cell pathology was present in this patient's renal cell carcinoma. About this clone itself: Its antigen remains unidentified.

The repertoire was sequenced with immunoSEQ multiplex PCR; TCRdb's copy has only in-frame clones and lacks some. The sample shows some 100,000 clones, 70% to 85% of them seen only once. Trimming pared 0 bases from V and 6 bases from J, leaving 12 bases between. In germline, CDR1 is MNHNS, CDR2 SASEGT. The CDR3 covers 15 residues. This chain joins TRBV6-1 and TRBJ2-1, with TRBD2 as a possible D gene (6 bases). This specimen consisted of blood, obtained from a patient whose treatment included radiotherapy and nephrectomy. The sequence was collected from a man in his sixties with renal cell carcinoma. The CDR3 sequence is CASSEARDLLNEQFF. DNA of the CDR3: TGTGCCAGCAGTGAAGCGCGGGACCTTCTCAATGAGCAGTTCTTC.